One sample yielded the 20 T cell receptor beta chains listed below, sequenced in a study of shared clonotypes between healthy human individuals. Here immunoSEQ multiplex PCR was the method, and the copy in TCRdb shows in-frame clones only, minus some. The sample has some 530,000 clones; 70% to 85% are singletons. The sample comprised PBMCs. All receptors derive from a woman between 35 and 50 years old in good health. Some clones in this sample may be carry-over from other donors' samples.

This chain uses TRBV5-6 with TRBJ1-1, with a weak D call TRBD1 (5 bases). With 5 bases removed from V and 1 base from J, the gap between germline ends came to 12 bases. The CDR3 consists of 14 residues. Germline CDR1 is SGHDT and CDR2 is YYEEEE. The CDR3 is CASRTQGKNTEAFF. CDR3 DNA: TGTGCCAGCAGGACCCAGGGCAAGAACACTGAAGCTTTCTTT.

This chain's CDR3 is CASSYSVAGGFGELFF. The DNA of the CDR3 is TGTGCCAGCAGCTATTCCGTAGCGGGAGGGTTCGGGGAGCTGTTTTTT. The chain carries TRBV13 and TRBJ2-2, with 11 bases matching TRBD2. Germline-derived CDR1 and CDR2 are PRHDT and FYEKMQ (reference sequence). The CDR3 is 16 residues long. Trimming removed 4 bases from V and 7 bases from J; junction bases left unmatched: 8.

The chain recombines TRBV29-1 with TRBJ1-3; maybe TRBD1 (5 bases). This CDR3 is 12 amino acids long. Germline V gives CDR1 SQVTM, CDR2 ANQGSEA. V lost 5 bases and J 5 bases, leaving 10 bases between the germline ends. CDR3 sequence reads: CSVLDTRNTIYF. CDR3 DNA sequence: TGCAGCGTTTTGGACACAAGAAACACCATATATTTT.

The chain recombines TRBV29-1 with TRBJ2-1; the match to TRBD1 covers 10 bases. V dropped 4 bases and J dropped 8; count of bases not matched to a gene: 8. The CDR3 is 14 residues long. Germline V gives CDR1 SQVTM, CDR2 ANQGSEA. The CDR3 region is CSVVGTGDADEQFF. As DNA, the CDR3 is TGCAGCGTTGTGGGGACAGGGGATGCGGATGAGCAGTTCTTC.

This clone was found many times. The chain recombines TRBV29-1 with TRBJ2-4; no firm D call. Trimming pared 1 base from V and 0 bases from J, leaving 1 base between. The CDR3 is 12 residues long. Germline V gene data show CDR1 as SQVTM and CDR2 as ANQGSEA. The CDR3 nucleotides read TGCAGCGTTGAAGTAGCCAAAAACATTCAGTACTTC. This gives the protein CSVEVAKNIQYF. The complete variable domain, with remaining parts taken from reference TRBV29-1 and TRBJ2-4, reads SAVISQKPSRDICQRGTSLTIQCQVDSQVTMMFWYRQQPGQSLTLIATANQGSEATYESGFVIDKFPISRPNLTFSTLTVSNMSPEDSSIYLCSVEVAKNIQYFGAGTRLSVL.

The V and J genes are TRBV28 and TRBJ2-5, with a tentative D call TRBD1 (6 bases). Trimming stripped 2 bases from V and 10 bases from J, with 20 bases between. Germline V gives CDR1 MDHEN, CDR2 SYDVKM. The CDR3 runs 15 residues. DNA of the CDR3: TGTGCCAGCAGTTTAGGGCCCCGGGACACTCAAATCCAGTACTTC. Its protein is CASSLGPRDTQIQYF. Based on the CDR3 plus reference TRBV28 and TRBJ2-5, the full variable domain is DVKVTQSSRYLVKRTGEKVFLECVQDMDHENMFWYRQDPGLGLRLIYFSYDVKMKEKGDIPEGYSVSREKKERFSLILESASTNQTSMYLCASSLGPRDTQIQYFGPGTRLLVL.

The V gene is TRBV7-2, the J gene TRBJ2-3, with TRBD2 matching 10 bases. This CDR3 comprises 14 residues. V lost 4 bases and J lost 5; bases outside the gene matches: 3. Germline V lookup: CDR1 SGHTA, CDR2 FQGNSA. The CDR3 loop reads CASSSRTSGDTQYF. The CDR3 nucleotides are TGTGCCAGCAGCTCCAGGACTAGCGGAGATACGCAGTATTTT.

V and J are TRBV4-3 and TRBJ1-2; D is unresolved. Looked up from germline, CDR1 is LGHNA and CDR2 is YSLEER. V was cut by 0 bases and J by 1 base, with 9 bases left in between. The CDR3 spans 15 residues. CDR3 nucleotide sequence: TGCGCCAGCAGCCAAGATGAGGGTGGTAACTATGGCTACACCTTC. Protein sequence: CASSQDEGGNYGYTF.

V usage is TRBV30 and J usage is TRBJ2-2, with 7 bases lining up with TRBD1. Germline V lookup: CDR1 GTSNPN, CDR2 SVGIG (reference sequence). The V gene end was trimmed by 4 bases and the J gene end by 5 bases; junction bases not matched to a gene: 1. This CDR3 contains 12 residues. The CDR3 is CAWTRGTGELFF. CDR3 in DNA: TGTGCCTGGACCAGGGGGACCGGGGAGCTGTTTTTT.

V and J are TRBV10-2 and TRBJ1-2; D gene uncertain. CDR1 is WSHSY, CDR2 SAAADI, per germline. V dropped 3 bases and J dropped 4 bases, with 12 bases sitting between them. This CDR3 has 14 amino acids. CDR3 residues: CASSDREPVYGYTF. The CDR3 DNA is TGCGCCAGCAGTGACCGAGAACCGGTCTATGGCTACACCTTC.

This rearrangement joins TRBV6-5 to TRBJ2-7, with a weak D call TRBD2 (6 bases). V was trimmed by 0 bases and J by 2 bases, leaving 14 bases between them. Germline V CDR1 and CDR2: MNHEY, SVGAGI. This CDR3 region has 16 residues. DNA for the CDR3: TGTGCCAGCAGTTACTCGATTCCAGCGGGCACCTACGAGCAGTACTTC. Translated, it gives CASSYSIPAGTYEQYF.

This clone has only one observation. The chain carries TRBV7-9 and TRBJ2-7; weak D call: TRBD2 (6 bases). Per the germline V gene, CDR1 is SEHNR and CDR2 is FQNEAQ (reference sequence). The CDR3 runs 15 residues. V lost 5 bases and J lost 3, with 17 bases in between. The CDR3: CASSPPRDSHYEQYF. CDR3 sequence (DNA): TGTGCCAGCAGCCCCCCCCGGGACTCCCACTACGAGCAGTACTTC.

Here the CDR3 reads CASSPRTGGLNEQFF. The DNA for the CDR3 is TGCGCCAGCAGCCCACGGACAGGGGGACTGAATGAGCAGTTCTTC. This chain uses TRBV5-1 with TRBJ2-1; 10 bases agree with TRBD1. Germline values: CDR1 SGHRS, CDR2 YFSETQ. Trimming cost V 4 bases and J 7 bases; bases outside gene matches: 8. This CDR3 is 15 amino acids long.

The rearrangement uses TRBV18 and TRBJ2-5; TRBD2 aligns across 7 bases. The CDR3 loop spans 15 amino acids. Per germline, CDR1 KGHSH and CDR2 LQKENI. The ends lost 7 bases at V and 0 bases at J; junction bases unmatched: 8. This chain's CDR3 is CASFAGVGDQETQYF. For the CDR3, the DNA is TGTGCCAGCTTCGCGGGGGTCGGGGACCAAGAGACCCAGTACTTC.

The chain combines TRBV7-2 with TRBJ1-5; 8 nucleotides match TRBD1. V dropped 5 bases and J dropped 7; count of bases not matched to a gene: 7. Germline CDR1 and CDR2: SGHTA and FQGNSA. CDR3 length equals 14 residues. CDR3 in DNA: TGTGCCAGCAGCAAGGACAGGGATAGGCAGCCCCAGCATTTT. As protein: CASSKDRDRQPQHF.

The rearrangement links TRBV14 to TRBJ2-2; D gene unclear. V lost 1 base to trimming and J lost 4 bases, with 7 bases between them. The CDR3 is 14 amino acids. CDR1 is SGHDN and CDR2 is FVKESK in the germline V gene. The CDR3 region is CASSQGRTTGELFF. Here the CDR3 DNA reads TGTGCCAGCAGCCAAGGCCGGACCACCGGGGAGCTGTTTTTT.

The V call is TRBV7-9, the J call TRBJ2-7; tentatively, D is TRBD2 (5 bases). V lost 5 bases to trimming and J lost 2 bases, with 13 bases between them. CDR1 and CDR2 (germline): SEHNR, FQNEAQ (reference sequence). The CDR3 has 14 residues. The CDR3 coding sequence is TGTGCCAGCAGCAAAAGCGGAGTAACCTACGAGCAGTACTTC. Protein: CASSKSGVTYEQYF.

The gene calls are TRBV19 and TRBJ2-5; TRBD2 is a possible D gene (5 bases). The CDR3 is 16 residues long. Germline loops: CDR1 LNHDA, CDR2 SQIVND (reference sequence). The V end was cut by 3 bases, the J end by 1 base, with 15 bases between. The CDR3 loop reads CASSMTTGNPQETQYF. CDR3 in DNA: TGTGCCAGTAGTATGACAACCGGGAACCCCCAAGAGACCCAGTACTTC. The full variable domain, in which reference TRBV19 and TRBJ2-5 provide the parts outside the CDR3, is DGGITQSPKYLFRKEGQNVTLSCEQNLNHDAMYWYRQDPGQGLRLIYYSQIVNDFQKGDIAEGYSVSREKKESFPLTVTSAQKNPTAFYLCASSMTTGNPQETQYFGPGTRLLVL.

With respect to this clone: Other DNA sequences within the sample encode an identical CDR3. This sequence joins TRBV7-2 and TRBJ2-2; possibly TRBD1 or TRBD2 for D (5 bases each). V gave up 5 bases and J gave up 1 base, with 11 bases separating them. CDR1 SGHTA and CDR2 FQGNSA come from the germline V gene. The CDR3 extends over 15 amino acids. The CDR3 reads CASSLGAGNTGELFF. CDR3 in DNA: TGTGCCAGCAGCCTCGGGGCAGGGAACACCGGGGAGCTGTTTTTT.

Concerning this clone: Other DNA sequences in the sample encode the same CDR3. This rearrangement joins TRBV5-1 to TRBJ2-5, with 8 nucleotides matching TRBD1. The ends lost 0 bases at V and 4 bases at J; junction bases unmatched: 2. Per germline, CDR1 SGHRS and CDR2 YFSETQ. The CDR3 sequence is 14 residues long. CDR3 DNA sequence: TGCGCCAGCAGCTTGGGACAGGGGAGAGAGACCCAGTACTTC. It specifies CASSLGQGRETQYF.